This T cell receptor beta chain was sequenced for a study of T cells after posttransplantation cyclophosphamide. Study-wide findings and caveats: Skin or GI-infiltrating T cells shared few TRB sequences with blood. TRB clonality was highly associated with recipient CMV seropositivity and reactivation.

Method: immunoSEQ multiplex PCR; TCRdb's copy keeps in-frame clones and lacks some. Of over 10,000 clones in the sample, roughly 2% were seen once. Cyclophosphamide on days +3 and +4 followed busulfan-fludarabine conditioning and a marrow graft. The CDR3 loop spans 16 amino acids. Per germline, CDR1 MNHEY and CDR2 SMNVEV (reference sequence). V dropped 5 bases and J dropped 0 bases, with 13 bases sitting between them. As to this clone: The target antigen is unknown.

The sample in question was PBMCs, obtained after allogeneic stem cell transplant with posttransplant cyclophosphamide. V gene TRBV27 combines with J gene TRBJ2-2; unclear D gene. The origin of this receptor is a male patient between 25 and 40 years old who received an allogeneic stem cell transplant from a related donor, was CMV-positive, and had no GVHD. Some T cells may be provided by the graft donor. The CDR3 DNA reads TGTGCCAGCAGTACTACGGGTCGCGCGAACACCGGGGAGCTGTTTTTT. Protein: CASSTTGRANTGELFF.